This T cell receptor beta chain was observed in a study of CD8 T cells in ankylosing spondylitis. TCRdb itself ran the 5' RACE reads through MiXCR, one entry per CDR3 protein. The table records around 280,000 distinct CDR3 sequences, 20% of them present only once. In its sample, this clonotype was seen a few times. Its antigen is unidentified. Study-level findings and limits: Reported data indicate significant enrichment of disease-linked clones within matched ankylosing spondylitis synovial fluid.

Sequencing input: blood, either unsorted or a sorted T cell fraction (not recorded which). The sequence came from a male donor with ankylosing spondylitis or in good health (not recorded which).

For the CDR3, the DNA is TGTGCCAGCAGCCTTAACATGGGACAACAAGAGACCCAGTACTTC. Translated, it gives CASSLNMGQQETQYF. This rearrangement joins TRBV5-5 to TRBJ2-5; weak D call: TRBD1 (6 bases). The CDR3 is made up of 15 amino acids. Germline loops: CDR1 SGHKS, CDR2 YYEKEE (reference sequence). V shed 4 bases and J shed 2 bases, with 15 bases lying between them.